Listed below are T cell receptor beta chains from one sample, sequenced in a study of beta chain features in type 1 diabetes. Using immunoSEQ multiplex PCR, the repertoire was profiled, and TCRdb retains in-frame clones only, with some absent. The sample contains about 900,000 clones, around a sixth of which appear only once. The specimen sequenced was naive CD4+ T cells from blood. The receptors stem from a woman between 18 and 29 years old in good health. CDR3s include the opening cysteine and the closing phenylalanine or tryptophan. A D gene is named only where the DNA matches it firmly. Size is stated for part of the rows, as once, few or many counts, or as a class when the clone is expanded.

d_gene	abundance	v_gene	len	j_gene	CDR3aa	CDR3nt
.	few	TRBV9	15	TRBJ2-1	CASSVDIGDYNEQFF	TGTGCCAGCAGCGTAGATATAGGCGATTACAATGAGCAGTTCTTC
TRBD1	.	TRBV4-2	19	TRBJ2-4	CASSQVQGAQQLAKNIQYF	TGTGCCAGCAGCCAAGTCCAGGGGGCCCAACAACTAGCCAAAAACATTCAGTACTTC
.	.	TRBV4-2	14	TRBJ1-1	CASSVVGVNTEAFF	TGTGCCAGCTCTGTCGTGGGGGTGAACACTGAAGCTTTCTTT
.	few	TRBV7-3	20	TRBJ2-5	CASSLDIMGRVKALMETQYF	TGTGCCAGCAGCTTAGATATTATGGGCAGAGTAAAGGCGCTCATGGAGACCCAGTACTTC
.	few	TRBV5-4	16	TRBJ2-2	CASSLERGSITGELFF	TGTGCCAGCAGCTTGGAAAGGGGCAGTATCACCGGGGAGCTGTTTTTT
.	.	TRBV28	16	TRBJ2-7	CASSANSLGTDYEQYF	TGTGCCAGCAGTGCCAACAGCTTAGGGACGGACTACGAGCAGTACTTC
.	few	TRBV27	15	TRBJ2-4	CASSLGQLAKNIQYF	TGTGCCAGCAGTCTCGGACAGCTAGCCAAAAACATTCAGTACTTC
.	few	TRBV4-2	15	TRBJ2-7	CASSQPEQGAYEQYF	TGTGCCAGCAGCCAACCTGAACAGGGTGCATACGAGCAGTACTTC
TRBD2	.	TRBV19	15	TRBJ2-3	CASSIGFGGTDTQYF	TGTGCCAGTAGTATCGGGTTCGGGGGGACAGATACGCAGTATTTT
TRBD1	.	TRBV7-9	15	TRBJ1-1	CASSLRTGGDTEAFF	TGTGCCAGCAGCTTAAGAACAGGGGGGGATACTGAAGCTTTCTTT
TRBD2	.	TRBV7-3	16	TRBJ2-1	CASSSGLAGSHNEQFF	TGTGCCAGCAGCTCCGGACTAGCGGGATCCCACAATGAGCAGTTCTTC
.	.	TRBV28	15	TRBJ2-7	CASSLSGTRPYEQYF	TGTGCCAGCAGTCTGAGTGGGACTCGACCCTACGAGCAGTACTTC
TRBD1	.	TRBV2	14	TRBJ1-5	CASSGQGAGQPQHF	TGTGCCAGCAGTGGACAGGGGGCTGGACAGCCCCAGCATTTT
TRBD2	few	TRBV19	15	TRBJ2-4	CASKEGLAGKNIQYF	TGTGCCAGTAAGGAAGGACTAGCGGGGAAAAACATTCAGTACTTC
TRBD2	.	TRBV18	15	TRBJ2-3	CASSHGLAGVDTQYF	TGTGCCAGCTCACACGGACTAGCGGGAGTAGATACGCAGTATTTT
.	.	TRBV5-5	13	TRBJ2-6	CASSRREVNVLTF	TGTGCCAGCAGCCGGAGGGAGGTCAACGTCCTGACTTTC
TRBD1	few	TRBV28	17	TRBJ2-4	CASSLKVSGGGKNIQYF	TGTGCCAGCAGTTTAAAGGTCTCAGGGGGCGGCAAAAACATTCAGTACTTC
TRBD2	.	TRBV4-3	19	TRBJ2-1	CASSQTGTSGGSSYNEQFF	TGCGCCAGCAGCCAAACCGGGACTAGCGGGGGCAGCTCCTACAATGAGCAGTTCTTC
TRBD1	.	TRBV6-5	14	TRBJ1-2	CASSYLGQGIGYTF	TGTGCCAGCAGTTACCTTGGACAGGGAATTGGCTACACCTTC
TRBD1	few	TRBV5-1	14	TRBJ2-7	CASSSGTGNYEQYF	TGCGCCAGCAGCTCCGGGACAGGGAACTACGAGCAGTACTTC
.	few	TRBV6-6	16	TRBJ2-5	CASSYLPGRRQETQYF	TGTGCCAGCAGTTACCTGCCAGGGCGAAGGCAAGAGACCCAGTACTTC
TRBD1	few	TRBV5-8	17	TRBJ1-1	CASSFAGTGVLNTEAFF	TGTGCCAGCAGCTTTGCAGGGACAGGTGTTTTGAACACTGAAGCTTTCTTT
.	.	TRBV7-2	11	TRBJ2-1	CASSANGEQFF	TGTGCCAGCAGCGCCAACGGTGAGCAGTTCTTC
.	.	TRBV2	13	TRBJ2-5	CASKVEIQETQYF	TGTGCCAGCAAGGTAGAGATCCAAGAGACCCAGTACTTC
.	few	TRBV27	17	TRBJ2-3	CASSLSRGRPSTDTQYF	TGTGCCAGCAGTTTATCGAGGGGCAGACCTAGCACAGATACGCAGTATTTT
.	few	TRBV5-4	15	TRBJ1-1	CASSLVLTAPTEAFF	TGTGCCAGCAGCTTGGTGTTGACTGCTCCCACTGAAGCTTTCTTT
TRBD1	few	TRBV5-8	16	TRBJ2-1	CASSWEAGQGDNEQFF	TGTGCCAGCAGCTGGGAGGCGGGACAGGGGGACAATGAGCAGTTCTTC
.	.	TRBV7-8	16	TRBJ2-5	CASSLVGYALGETQYF	TGTGCCAGCAGCTTAGTCGGCTACGCCTTGGGGGAGACCCAGTACTTC
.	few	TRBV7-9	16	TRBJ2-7	CASSLGSSRPTYEQYF	TGTGCCAGCAGCTTAGGGTCCAGCAGACCCACCTACGAGCAGTACTTC
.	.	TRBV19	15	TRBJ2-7	CASSIEEQPTYEQYF	TGTGCCAGTAGTATAGAAGAACAGCCAACCTACGAGCAGTACTTC
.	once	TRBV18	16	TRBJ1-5	CASSPYSQTAGLPQHF	TGTGCCAGCTCACCATACTCCCAGACAGCGGGCCTGCCCCAGCATTTT
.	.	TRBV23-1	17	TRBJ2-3	CASSQSDGEDGPDTQYF	TGCGCCAGCAGTCAATCCGACGGGGAGGATGGCCCAGATACGCAGTATTTT
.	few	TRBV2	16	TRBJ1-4	CASRKYAGATNEKLFF	TGTGCCAGCAGAAAGTACGCGGGGGCAACTAATGAAAAACTGTTTTTT
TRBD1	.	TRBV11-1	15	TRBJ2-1	CASSYPWTGGYEQFF	TGTGCCAGCAGCTATCCATGGACAGGGGGCTATGAGCAGTTCTTC
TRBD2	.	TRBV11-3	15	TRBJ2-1	CASSLGTSDYNEQFF	TGTGCCAGCAGCTTAGGGACTAGCGACTACAATGAGCAGTTCTTC
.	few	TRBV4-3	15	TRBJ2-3	CASSQAGTDTDTQYF	TGCGCCAGCAGCCAAGCCGGGACTGACACAGATACGCAGTATTTT
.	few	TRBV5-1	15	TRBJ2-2	CASSLVLASAGELFF	TGCGCCAGCAGCTTGGTTTTAGCGTCGGCCGGGGAGCTGTTTTTT
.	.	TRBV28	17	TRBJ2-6	CATLSGQTYSGANVLTF	TGTGCCACTCTCTCCGGGCAGACCTACTCTGGGGCCAACGTCCTGACTTTC
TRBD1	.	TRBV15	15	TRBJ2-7	CATSRPLGTAYEQYF	TGTGCCACCAGCAGACCCCTCGGGACAGCCTACGAGCAGTACTTC
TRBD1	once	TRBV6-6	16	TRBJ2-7	CASSYATGTGGDEQYF	TGTGCCAGCAGTTACGCTACCGGGACAGGGGGGGACGAGCAGTACTTC
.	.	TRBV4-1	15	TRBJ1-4	CASSHGQSTNEKLFF	TGCGCCAGCAGCCATGGACAGTCAACTAATGAAAAACTGTTTTTT